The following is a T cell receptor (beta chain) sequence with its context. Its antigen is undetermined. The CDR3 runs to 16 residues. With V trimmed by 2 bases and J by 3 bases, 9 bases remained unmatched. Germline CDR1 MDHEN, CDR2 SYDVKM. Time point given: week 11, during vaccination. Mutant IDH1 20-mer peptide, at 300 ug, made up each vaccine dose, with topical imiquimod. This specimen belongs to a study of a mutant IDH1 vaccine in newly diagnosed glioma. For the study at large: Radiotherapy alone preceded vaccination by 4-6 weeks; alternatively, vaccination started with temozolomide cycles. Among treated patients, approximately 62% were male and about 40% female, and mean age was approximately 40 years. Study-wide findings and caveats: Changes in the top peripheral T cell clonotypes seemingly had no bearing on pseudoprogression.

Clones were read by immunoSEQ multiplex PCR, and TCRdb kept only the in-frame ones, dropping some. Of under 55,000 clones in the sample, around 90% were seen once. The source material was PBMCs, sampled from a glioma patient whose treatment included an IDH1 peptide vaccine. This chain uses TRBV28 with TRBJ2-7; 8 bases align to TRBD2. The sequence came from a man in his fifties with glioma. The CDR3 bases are TGTGCCAGCAGTTTAAGGGGAGCGGGAGCTCTCTACGAGCAGTACTTC. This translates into CASSLRGAGALYEQYF.